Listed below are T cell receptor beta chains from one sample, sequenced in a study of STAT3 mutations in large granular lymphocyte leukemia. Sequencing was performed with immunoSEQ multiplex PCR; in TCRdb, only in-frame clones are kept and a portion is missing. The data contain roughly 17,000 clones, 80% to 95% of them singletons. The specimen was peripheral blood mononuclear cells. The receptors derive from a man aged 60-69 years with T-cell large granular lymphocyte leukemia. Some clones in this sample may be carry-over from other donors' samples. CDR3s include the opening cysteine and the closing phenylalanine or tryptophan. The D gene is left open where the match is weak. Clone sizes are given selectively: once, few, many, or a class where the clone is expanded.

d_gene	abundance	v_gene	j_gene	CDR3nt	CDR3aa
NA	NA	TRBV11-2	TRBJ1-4	TGTGCCAGCAGCTTAGAGCAGGGGAGGGTAGCCCCGGGAAGTGAAAAACTGTTTTTT	CASSLEQGRVAPGSEKLFF
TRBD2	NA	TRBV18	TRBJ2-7	TGTGCCAGCTCACCGCCGAACGGACTAGCGGTATACGAGCAGTACTTC	CASSPPNGLAVYEQYF
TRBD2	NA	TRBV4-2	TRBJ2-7	TGTGCCAGCAGCCAAAGAGCGGGAGCTCAGGACGAGCAGTACTTC	CASSQRAGAQDEQYF
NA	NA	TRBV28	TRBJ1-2	TGTGCCAGCAGTTCCCCTGGTCAGGGGTATGGCTACACCTTC	CASSSPGQGYGYTF
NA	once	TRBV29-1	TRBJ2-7	TGCAGCGCCATGCAGGATCTTGAGCAGTACTTC	CSAMQDLEQYF
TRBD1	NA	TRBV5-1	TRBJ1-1	TGCGCCAGCAGCAACCGGACAGGGGGTAACACTGAAGCTTTCTTT	CASSNRTGGNTEAFF
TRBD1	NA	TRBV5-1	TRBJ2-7	TGCGCCAGCAGCCAATACCCCCTGGGACAGCTATACGAGCAGTACTTC	CASSQYPLGQLYEQYF
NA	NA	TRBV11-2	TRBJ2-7	TGTGCCAGCAGCACGTGGGGGGAGCAGTACTTC	CASSTWGEQYF
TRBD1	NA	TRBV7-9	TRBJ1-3	TGTGCCAGCAGCGGGGGACAGGGGCCGAGCTCTGGAAACACCATATATTTT	CASSGGQGPSSGNTIYF
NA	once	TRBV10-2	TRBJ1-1	TGCGCCAGCAGTGACTCGAGGGCGGGGAAAGCTTTCTTT	CASSDSRAGKAFF
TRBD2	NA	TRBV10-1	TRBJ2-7	TGCGCCAGCAGTGAAAGCGGGAGGGACTACGAGCAGTACTTC	CASSESGRDYEQYF
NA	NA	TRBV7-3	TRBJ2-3	TGTGCCAGCAGCTCCTCCCCGCGGGCCGGTACGCAGTATTTT	CASSSSPRAGTQYF
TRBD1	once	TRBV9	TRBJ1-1	TGTGCCAGCAGCGTGACAGGGGTTCGGACTGAAGCTTTCTTT	CASSVTGVRTEAFF
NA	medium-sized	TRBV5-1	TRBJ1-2	TGCGCCAGCAGCTCGTGGTATCCATTGGGCCCTAATCTTAACTATGGCTACACCTTC	CASSSWYPLGPNLNYGYTF
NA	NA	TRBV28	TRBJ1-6	TGTGCCAGCAGTCTGATCGCACCCGGGAATTCACCCCTCCACTTT	CASSLIAPGNSPLHF
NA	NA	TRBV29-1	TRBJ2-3	TGCAGCGTTGAACGGGGGTCAGATACGCAGTATTTT	CSVERGSDTQYF
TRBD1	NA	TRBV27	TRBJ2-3	TGTGCCAGCAGTTTTCTTGGACAGGGGAGGACAGATACGCAGTATTTT	CASSFLGQGRTDTQYF
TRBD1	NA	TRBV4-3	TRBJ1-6	TGCGCCAGCAGCCAGCGGACAGGATTCTATAATTCACCCCTCCACTTT	CASSQRTGFYNSPLHF
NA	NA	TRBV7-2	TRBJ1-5	TGTGCCAGCAGCCAAAGTTCTAGCAATCAGCCCCAGCATTTT	CASSQSSSNQPQHF
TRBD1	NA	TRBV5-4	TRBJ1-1	TGTGCCAGCAGCTCAGACAGGGAGAAGAACACTGAAGCTTTCTTT	CASSSDREKNTEAFF
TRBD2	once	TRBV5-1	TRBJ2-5	TGCGCCAGCAGCTTGTCGAGGCCTAGCGGAGAAGAGACCCAGTACTTC	CASSLSRPSGEETQYF
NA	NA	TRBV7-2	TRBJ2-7	TGTGCCAGCAGCTTAGCGGGGGCGGGGTCGACCCCCTCCTACGAGCAGTACTTC	CASSLAGAGSTPSYEQYF
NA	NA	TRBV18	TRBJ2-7	TGTGCCAGCTCACCACCGACACCTAGTCGGGAGCAGTACTTC	CASSPPTPSREQYF
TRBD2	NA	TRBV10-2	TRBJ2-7	TGCGCCAGCAGTGAGTCAGGAACTAGCGGGAGCTACGAGCAGTACTTC	CASSESGTSGSYEQYF
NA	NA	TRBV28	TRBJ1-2	TGTGCCAGCAGTTTAAAGGGTAACTATGGCTACACCTTC	CASSLKGNYGYTF
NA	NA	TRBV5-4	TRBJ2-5	TGTGCCAGCAGCTCGGGAGCGGGTGGGGGGCAAGAGACCCAGTACTTC	CASSSGAGGGQETQYF